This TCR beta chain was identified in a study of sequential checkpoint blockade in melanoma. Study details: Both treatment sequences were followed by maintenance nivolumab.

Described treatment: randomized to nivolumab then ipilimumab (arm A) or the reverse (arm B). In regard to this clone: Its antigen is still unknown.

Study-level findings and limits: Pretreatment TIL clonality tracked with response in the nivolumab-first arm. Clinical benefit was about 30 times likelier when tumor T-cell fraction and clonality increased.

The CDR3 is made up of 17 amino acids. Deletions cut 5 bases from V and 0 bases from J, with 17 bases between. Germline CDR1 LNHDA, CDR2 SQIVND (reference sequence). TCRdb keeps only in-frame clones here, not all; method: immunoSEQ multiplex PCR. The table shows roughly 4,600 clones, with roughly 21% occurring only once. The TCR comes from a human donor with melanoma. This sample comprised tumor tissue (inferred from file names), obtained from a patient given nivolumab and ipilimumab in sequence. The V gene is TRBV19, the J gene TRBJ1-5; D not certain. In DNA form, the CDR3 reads TGTGCCAGTAGTCCCTTCTCCATGGGGAGTAGCAATCAGCCCCAGCATTTT. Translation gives CASSPFSMGSSNQPQHF. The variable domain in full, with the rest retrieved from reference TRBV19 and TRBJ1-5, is DGGITQSPKYLFRKEGQNVTLSCEQNLNHDAMYWYRQDPGQGLRLIYYSQIVNDFQKGDIAEGYSVSREKKESFPLTVTSAQKNPTAFYLCASSPFSMGSSNQPQHFGDGTRLSIL.